The entry that follows covers one T cell receptor beta chain sequence. Researchers tagged individual cDNA molecules with unique molecular identifiers. TCRdb reprocessed the 5' RACE reads with MiXCR, giving one entry per CDR3 protein. The repertoire holds some 71,000 distinct CDR3 sequences, with 12% as singletons. The V gene's germline CDR1 is ENHRY and CDR2 SYGVKD. The CDR3 contains 14 residues. V was trimmed by 2 bases and J by 2 bases, leaving 9 bases between them. This specimen comes from a study of early T cells in non-severe SARS-CoV-2 infection. This receptor was taken from an adult who was a healthcare worker with PCR-confirmed SARS-CoV-2 infection or an uninfected control (not recorded which). The genes are TRBV10-3 and TRBJ1-2; D perhaps matches TRBD1 (6 bases). Material for sequencing was whole blood. CDR3: CAISEVGQNYGYTF. CDR3 sequence (DNA): TGTGCCATCAGTGAGGTTGGACAGAACTATGGCTACACCTTC.